This T cell receptor beta chain was sequenced for a study of blood T cell repertoires in COVID-19. Study details: The United States, Italy and Spain were the sources of the acute and convalescent COVID-19 samples. T cells, B-cell-depleted T cells, or PBMCs supplied cDNA or gDNA.

V gave up 5 bases and J gave up 6 bases, with 15 bases separating them. CDR1 is SEHNR, CDR2 FQNEAQ, per germline (reference sequence). CDR3 size: 14 residues. In the authors' workflow: Cell counts per sample came from amplifying reference gene primers. TCRdb keeps only in-frame clones here, not all; method: immunoSEQ multiplex PCR. V and J calls and clone size follow that table, whereas D and trimming were derived from the DNA. The repertoire holds approximately 150,000 clones, about 87% seen once, with about 11% in the top ten. Adults between roughly 18 and 95 years of age took part from 24 US areas.

Sequencing used PBMCs or T cells enriched from blood (not recorded which). This receptor was obtained from a man between 60 and 75 years old who had recovered from COVID-19. The V call is TRBV7-9, the J call TRBJ2-3; a weak D match, TRBD1 (5 bases). The CDR3 DNA is TGTGCCAGCAGCCCAAGGGCGTCAGGGGATACGCAGTATTTT. This sequence encodes CASSPRASGDTQYF.